Detailed here is one T cell receptor (beta chain). What it binds is not known. V trimming: 2 bases; J trimming: 5 bases; junction bases outside the gene matches: 4. Per germline, CDR1 SQVTM and CDR2 ANQGSEA. The CDR3 extends over 14 amino acids. This sample is drawn from a study of cytomegalovirus exposure and HLA in healthy donors. Notes on the study in general: In vitro checks showed that a few CMV-associated chains really do target CMV antigens. Clusters of TCRs from the first cohort tended to co-occur in the 95 to 150 validation repertoires (as a later analysis found).

The repertoire was sequenced with immunoSEQ multiplex PCR; TCRdb's copy has only in-frame clones and lacks some. In the table there are about 170,000 clones, about 89% of which are singletons. The chain carries TRBV29-1 and TRBJ2-2, with 8 bases that match TRBD2. Input material: PBMCs. This clonotype was sampled from a man aged 18 to 29 in good health and CMV-seropositive. The CDR3 DNA follows: TGCAGCGTTGAAAGCGGGAGTCGAACCGGGGAGCTGTTTTTT. Its translation: CSVESGSRTGELFF.